A single sample is the source of the 26 T cell receptor beta chains below, sequenced in a study of cytotoxic CD8 clonotypes in ibrutinib-treated CLL. Assay: immunoSEQ multiplex PCR; the TCRdb copy retains only in-frame clones and omits some. The sample has about 86,000 clones; 85% to 90% are singletons. The sequencing used PBMCs, collected before ibrutinib treatment. These receptors came from a human donor with chronic lymphocytic leukemia.

The rearrangement links TRBV4-1 to TRBJ2-5, with a weak D call TRBD2 (6 bases). V lost 4 bases to trimming and J lost 1 base, with 16 bases between them. The CDR3 spans 16 residues. Germline V gives CDR1 MGHRA, CDR2 YSYEKL. The CDR3 loop reads CASSPLSGLFQETQYF. The CDR3 bases are TGCGCCAGCAGCCCCCTCAGCGGGCTCTTCCAAGAGACCCAGTACTTC.

This chain uses TRBV29-1 with TRBJ1-2; D unclear. This CDR3 spans 14 amino acids. Germline CDR1 SQVTM, CDR2 ANQGSEA. Trimming took off 2 bases at V and 8 bases at J, with 18 bases between the two ends. Here the CDR3 DNA reads TGCAGCGTTGAATATCGACAACAAGGATACGGCTACACCTTC. It encodes CSVEYRQQGYGYTF.

The rearrangement links TRBV2 to TRBJ2-7, with 7 positions matching TRBD1. V was clipped by 4 bases and J by 10 bases; unmatched bases: 1. The CDR3 runs 10 residues. Germline CDR1 SNHLY, CDR2 FYNNEI. In DNA, the CDR3 is TGTGCCAGCAGTGGACAGGGACAGTACTTC. Its protein product is CASSGQGQYF.

V and J are TRBV18 and TRBJ2-7, with a weak D call TRBD1 (6 bases). Trimming pared 4 bases from V and 3 bases from J, leaving 16 bases between. In germline, CDR1 is KGHSH, CDR2 LQKENI. The CDR3 sequence is 15 residues long. The chain's CDR3 is CASSRSDRLIYEQYF. As DNA, the CDR3 is TGTGCCAGCTCACGGTCCGACAGGTTGATCTACGAGCAGTACTTC.

The J gene is TRBJ2-3, the V gene TRBV4-2, with 9 bases aligning to TRBD2. CDR3 length: 16 residues. CDR1 and CDR2 (germline): LGHNA, YNFKEQ. With 1 base clipped from V and 4 bases from J, the junction kept 6 bases outside the gene matches. CDR3 nucleotides: TGTGCCAGCAGCCAAGGAACGGCGGGAGGGGCAGATACGCAGTATTTT. It translates to CASSQGTAGGADTQYF.

The chain joins TRBV25-1 to TRBJ1-2; D gene ambiguous. This CDR3 contains 16 residues. The V and J ends lost 4 bases and 0 bases respectively, with 15 bases between them. Germline assignment: CDR1 MGHDK and CDR2 SYGVNS. CDR3 in DNA: TGTGCCAGCAGTGGTATGGGCAGCCGATCTAACTATGGCTACACCTTC. Translation: CASSGMGSRSNYGYTF.

The rearrangement uses TRBV10-1 and TRBJ2-2; D remains ambiguous. With 4 bases removed from V and 0 bases from J, the gap between germline ends came to 6 bases. This CDR3 contains 14 residues. CDR1 is WNHNN, CDR2 SYGVQD, per germline (reference sequence). The CDR3 DNA reads TGCGCCAGCAGTGTGCAGGCGAACACCGGGGAGCTGTTTTTT. Amino acids: CASSVQANTGELFF.

The chain couples TRBV4-1 to TRBJ2-1; 8 bases fit TRBD2. Looked up from germline, CDR1 is MGHRA and CDR2 is YSYEKL. The trim removed 0 bases at V and 7 bases at J, leaving 11 bases unmatched. This CDR3 is 17 amino acids long. The CDR3 spells CASSQETSGSIGNEQFF. The CDR3 DNA is TGCGCCAGCAGCCAAGAAACGAGCGGGAGTATTGGGAATGAGCAGTTCTTC.

This clone was observed a single time. The chain uses TRBV9 and TRBJ2-2; 7 nucleotides agree with TRBD1. V trimming: 3 bases; J trimming: 1 base; junction bases outside the gene matches: 3. CDR1 SGDLS and CDR2 YYNGEE come from the germline V gene. CDR3 length: 15 residues. The CDR3 loop is CASSARQGNTGELFF. CDR3 bases: TGTGCCAGCAGCGCAAGACAGGGGAACACCGGGGAGCTGTTTTTT.

This clone was counted between two and nine times. The chain links TRBV9 to TRBJ2-1, with D tentatively TRBD2 (5 bases). The CDR3 has 12 amino acids. Per germline, CDR1 SGDLS and CDR2 YYNGEE. Trimming shortened V by 7 bases and J by 5 bases, and 10 bases separated the two germline ends. Written as DNA, the CDR3 is TGTGCCAGCTCCCGGGGAGACAATGAGCAGTTCTTC. Its translation is CASSRGDNEQFF.

The CDR3 region is CASSQEGRSTDTQYF. CDR3 nucleotides: TGTGCCAGCAGCCAAGAGGGACGTAGCACAGATACGCAGTATTTT. V and J are TRBV11-1 and TRBJ2-3, with D tentatively TRBD1 or TRBD2 (5 bases each). This CDR3 is built from 15 residues. Per germline, CDR1 SGHAT and CDR2 FQDESV (reference sequence). V was cut by 5 bases and J by 0 bases, with 12 bases left in between. Supplemented by reference TRBV11-1 and TRBJ2-3, the full variable domain reads EAEVAQSPRYKITEKSQAVAFWCDPISGHATLYWYRQILGQGPELLVQFQDESVVDDSQLPKDRFSAERLKGVDSTLKIQPAELGDSAMYLCASSQEGRSTDTQYFGPGTRLTVL.

The chain carries TRBV5-6 and TRBJ2-1, with 8 bases matching TRBD2. Germline V lookup: CDR1 SGHDT, CDR2 YYEEEE. The CDR3 totals 15 residues. The J segment lost 4 bases and the V segment lost 3 bases, leaving 6 bases of the junction unmatched. In DNA form, the CDR3 reads TGTGCCAGCAGCTACACCACTAGCGGTTACAATGAGCAGTTCTTC. This codes for CASSYTTSGYNEQFF.

The CDR3 DNA is TGCGCCAGCAGCTCCCTAATGACAGGGTTCGGAACAGATACGCAGTATTTT. This sequence encodes CASSSLMTGFGTDTQYF. The chain carries TRBV5-1 and TRBJ2-3; 7 bases align to TRBD1. After removal of 3 bases from V and 3 bases from J, the junction contained 13 bases not matched to a gene. This CDR3 is 17 amino acids long. Germline V gives CDR1 SGHRS, CDR2 YFSETQ. Combining the CDR3 with reference TRBV5-1 and TRBJ2-3 gives the whole variable domain KAGVTQTPRYLIKTRGQQVTLSCSPISGHRSVSWYQQTPGQGLQFLFEYFSETQRNKGNFPGRFSGRQFSNSRSEMNVSTLELGDSALYLCASSSLMTGFGTDTQYFGPGTRLTVL.

CDR3 nucleotides: TGTGCCAGCAGCTTGGCCGACTATCTGGGTGAGCAGTTCTTC. Translating gives CASSLADYLGEQFF. V usage is TRBV5-4 and J usage is TRBJ2-1, with D possibly being TRBD2 (5 bases). Germline loops: CDR1 SGHNT, CDR2 YYREEE (reference sequence). The CDR3 totals 14 residues. V was shortened by 0 bases and J by 9 bases, with 13 bases between the two germline ends.

V gene TRBV27 combines with J gene TRBJ1-5; D is undetermined. Germline-derived CDR1 and CDR2 are MNHEY and SMNVEV (reference sequence). The V and J ends lost 0 bases and 4 bases respectively, with 10 bases between them. The CDR3 runs 15 residues. The CDR3 bases are TGTGCCAGCAGTTTATCGGTTCGGGAGAATCAGCCCCAGCATTTT. This encodes CASSLSVRENQPQHF.

The V gene is TRBV5-1, the J gene TRBJ2-3; no definite D call. The V end lost 0 bases, the J end lost 5 bases, and 13 bases lay between the germline ends. Germline-derived CDR1 and CDR2 are SGHRS and YFSETQ. CDR3 length: 15 amino acids. As DNA, the CDR3 is TGCGCCAGCAGCTTGGCCGGCACAGCAGGAGATACGCAGTATTTT. Translation: CASSLAGTAGDTQYF.

In this sample, this clone turned up once. This chain connects TRBV15 to TRBJ1-2; D gene ambiguous. V was pared by 0 bases and J by 4 bases, with 9 bases between. Germline CDR1 is LNHNV and CDR2 is YYDKDF (reference sequence). The CDR3 is 14 residues long. The DNA for the CDR3 is TGTGCCACCAGCAGAGATTTCGTGGGCTATGGCTACACCTTC. It is translated as CATSRDFVGYGYTF.

The V call is TRBV10-3, the J call TRBJ2-7; 10 bases match TRBD1. CDR3 length equals 14 residues. Germline trimming cut 3 bases from V and 3 bases from J; bases unmatched to any gene: 2. Germline V gene lookup returns CDR1 ENHRY and CDR2 SYGVKD. The CDR3 loop reads CAISDGQGDYEQYF. CDR3 bases: TGTGCCATCAGTGACGGACAGGGGGACTACGAGCAGTACTTC.

This clone was detected only a few times. This chain links TRBV19 with TRBJ1-1, with D uncertain. There are 14 residues in the CDR3. CDR1 is LNHDA and CDR2 is SQIVND in the germline V gene (reference sequence). The V and J ends lost 4 bases and 3 bases respectively, with 12 bases between them. As DNA, the CDR3 is TGTGCCAGTAGTACCCTTGGGCGGGACACTGAAGCTTTCTTT. This gives the protein CASSTLGRDTEAFF.

This sequence joins TRBV5-1 and TRBJ1-1; 10 bases line up with TRBD1. The V gene's germline CDR1 is SGHRS and CDR2 YFSETQ. After removal of 0 bases from V and 5 bases from J, the junction contained 7 bases not matched to a gene. The CDR3 spans 16 residues. Here the CDR3 reads CASSLDPRQGATEAFF. The CDR3 coding sequence is TGCGCCAGCAGCTTGGATCCCCGACAGGGGGCAACTGAAGCTTTCTTT.

The J gene is TRBJ1-4, the V gene TRBV18; a possible D gene is TRBD1 (6 bases). The germline gives CDR1 KGHSH, CDR2 LQKENI. V lost 3 bases and J 6 bases, leaving 14 bases between the germline ends. This CDR3 comprises 15 residues. This CDR3 reads CASSPEPGQDEKLFF. In nucleotides, the CDR3 is TGTGCCAGCTCACCGGAACCGGGACAAGATGAAAAACTGTTTTTT.

The CDR3 nucleotides read TGTGCCAGCAGCTTAACCCCAGGGCTTAGCGCTGAAGCTTTCTTT. Translation: CASSLTPGLSAEAFF. V and J are TRBV7-3 and TRBJ1-1, with TRBD1 as a possible D gene (5 bases). V was cut by 0 bases and J by 6 bases, with 14 bases left in between. The CDR3 extends over 15 amino acids. From germline, CDR1 is SGHTA and CDR2 FQGTGA.

This clone is categorized as medium-sized. The V and J genes are TRBV27 and TRBJ2-1, with D possibly being TRBD2 (6 bases). CDR1 and CDR2 from the germline V gene are MNHEY and SMNVEV (reference sequence). There are 15 residues in the CDR3. Trimming shortened V by 0 bases and J by 8 bases, and 14 bases separated the two germline ends. Here the CDR3 reads CASSLSFGGLDEQFF. CDR3 in DNA: TGTGCCAGCAGTTTATCCTTCGGGGGTTTGGATGAGCAGTTCTTC.

Only a few counts were recorded for this clone. This chain uses TRBV5-4 with TRBJ2-1, with 7 bases lining up with TRBD2. The germline V gene encodes CDR1 SGHNT and CDR2 YYREEE (reference sequence). V lost 9 bases, J lost 7 bases, and 13 bases stayed unmatched. The CDR3 runs 14 residues. The CDR3 region has the DNA TGTGCCACCTCGTGGGACTATTGGTTTAATGAGCAGTTCTTC. Protein: CATSWDYWFNEQFF.

This clone came up a few times. V and J are TRBV21-1 and TRBJ1-1. TRBV21-1 is reported as a pseudogene. There are 17 residues in the CDR3. CDR3: CASSKVILPALNTEAFF. The CDR3, as DNA: TGTGCCAGCAGCAAAGTTATTTTACCGGCATTGAACACTGAAGCTTTCTTT.

The chain employs TRBV7-9 and TRBJ2-2; D is perhaps TRBD2 (5 bases). V was shortened by 0 bases and J by 8 bases, with 16 bases between the two germline ends. The length of the CDR3 is 16 residues. CDR1 and CDR2 (germline): SEHNR, FQNEAQ (reference sequence). This CDR3 is CASSLARLAVTGELFF. The CDR3 DNA reads TGTGCCAGCAGCTTAGCGCGGCTAGCAGTAACAGGGGAGCTGTTTTTT.